The present entry profiles one T cell receptor beta chain with its context. This sample is part of a study of Ad26.COV2.S vaccination and SARS-CoV-2 variants. Sequencing used immunoSEQ multiplex PCR; TCRdb keeps in-frame clones, though not all of them. The data show about 500,000 clones, about 89% seen once. This CDR3 is 18 amino acids long. Stated treatment: about 20 received Ad26.COV2.S at low or high dose, single or two shots; 5 received placebo; per-sample allocation not given. After the first vaccine or placebo injection, samples were drawn on day 63. Boston supplied an adult donor aged 18-55 years. Expressing Wuhan-strain SARS-CoV-2 spike, an Ad26 vector served as the vaccine.

The specimen comprised peripheral blood, sampled in a trial of Ad26.COV2.S vaccine versus placebo. The clonotype originates from a person aged 18-60 years who received the Ad26.COV2.S COVID-19 vaccine or a placebo. The chain couples TRBV12-1 to TRBJ1-4. TRBV12-1 is shown as a pseudogene. This CDR3 reads CASSLHQTLEPPNEKLFF. CDR3 coding DNA: TGTGCCAGCAGCTTGCACCAGACCCTGGAGCCCCCGAATGAAAAACTGTTTTTT.